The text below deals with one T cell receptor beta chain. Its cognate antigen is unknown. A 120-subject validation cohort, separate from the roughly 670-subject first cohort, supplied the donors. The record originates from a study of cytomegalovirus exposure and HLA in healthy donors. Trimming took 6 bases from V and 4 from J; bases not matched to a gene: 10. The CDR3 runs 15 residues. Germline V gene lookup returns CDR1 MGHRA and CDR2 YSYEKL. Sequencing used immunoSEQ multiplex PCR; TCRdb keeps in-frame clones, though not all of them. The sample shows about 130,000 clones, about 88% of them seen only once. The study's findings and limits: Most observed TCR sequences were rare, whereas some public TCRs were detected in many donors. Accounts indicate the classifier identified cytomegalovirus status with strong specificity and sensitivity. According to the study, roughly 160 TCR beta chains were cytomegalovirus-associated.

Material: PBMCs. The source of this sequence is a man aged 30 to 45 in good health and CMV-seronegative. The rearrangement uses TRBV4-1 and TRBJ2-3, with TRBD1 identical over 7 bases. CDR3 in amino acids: CASSLEGAKADTQYF. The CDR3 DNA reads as TGCGCCAGCAGTCTCGAGGGGGCGAAGGCAGATACGCAGTATTTT.